This T cell receptor beta chain was identified in a study of blood T cell repertoires in COVID-19. Study summary: The analysed material was cDNA or gDNA that came from T cells, B-cell-depleted T cells, or PBMCs.

As processed by the authors: Using reference gene primer amplification, nucleated cell counts were estimated. The protocol was immunoSEQ multiplex PCR, while the TCRdb copy is restricted to in-frame clones and leaves out a portion. V and J calls and clone size come straight from that table; D and trimming were deduced from the DNA. Among roughly 220,000 clones listed, 80% to 85% were seen once. The CDR3 consists of 15 residues. The V segment lost 7 bases and the J segment 4 bases; nucleotides outside the gene matches: 12. Germline-derived CDR1 and CDR2 are MDHEN and SYDVKM. The rearrangement uses TRBV28 and TRBJ2-7, with 8 nucleotides matching TRBD1. Material for sequencing was peripheral blood. The clonotype was recovered from a woman between 25 and 40 years old who had recovered from COVID-19. The CDR3 DNA reads as TGTGCCAGCACCTCACCAACAGGGGGGTTTTACGAGCAGTACTTC. This codes for CASTSPTGGFYEQYF.